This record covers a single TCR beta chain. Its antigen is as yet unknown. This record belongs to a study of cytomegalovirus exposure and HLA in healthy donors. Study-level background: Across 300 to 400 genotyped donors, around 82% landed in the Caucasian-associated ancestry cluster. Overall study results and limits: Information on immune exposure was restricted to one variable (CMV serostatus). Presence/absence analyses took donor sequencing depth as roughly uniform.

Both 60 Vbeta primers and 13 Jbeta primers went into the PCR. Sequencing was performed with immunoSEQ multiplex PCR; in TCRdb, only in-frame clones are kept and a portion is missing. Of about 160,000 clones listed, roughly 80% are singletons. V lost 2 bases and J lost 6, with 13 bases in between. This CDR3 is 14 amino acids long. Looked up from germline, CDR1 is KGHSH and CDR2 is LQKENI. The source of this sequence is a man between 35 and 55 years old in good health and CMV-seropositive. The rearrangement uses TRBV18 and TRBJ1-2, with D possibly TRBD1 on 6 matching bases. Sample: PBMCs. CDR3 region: CASSPGRQEDGYTF. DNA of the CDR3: TGTGCCAGCTCACCAGGGAGACAGGAGGATGGCTACACCTTC.